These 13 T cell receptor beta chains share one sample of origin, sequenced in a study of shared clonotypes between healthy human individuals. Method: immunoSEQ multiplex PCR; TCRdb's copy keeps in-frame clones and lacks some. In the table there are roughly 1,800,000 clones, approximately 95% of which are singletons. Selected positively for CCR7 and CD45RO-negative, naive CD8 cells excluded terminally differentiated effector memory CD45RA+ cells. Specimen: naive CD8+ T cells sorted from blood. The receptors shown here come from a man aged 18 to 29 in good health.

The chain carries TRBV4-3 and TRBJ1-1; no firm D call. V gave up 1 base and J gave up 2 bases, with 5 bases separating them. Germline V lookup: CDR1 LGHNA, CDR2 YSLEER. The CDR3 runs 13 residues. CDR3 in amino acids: CASSQATNTEAFF. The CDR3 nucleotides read TGCGCCAGCAGCCAAGCAACCAACACTGAAGCTTTCTTT.

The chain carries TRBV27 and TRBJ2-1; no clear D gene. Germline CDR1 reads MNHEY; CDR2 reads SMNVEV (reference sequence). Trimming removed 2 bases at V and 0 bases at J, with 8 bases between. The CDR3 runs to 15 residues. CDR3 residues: CASSLSWSSYNEQFF. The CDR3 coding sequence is TGTGCCAGCAGTTTAAGCTGGAGCTCCTACAATGAGCAGTTCTTC.

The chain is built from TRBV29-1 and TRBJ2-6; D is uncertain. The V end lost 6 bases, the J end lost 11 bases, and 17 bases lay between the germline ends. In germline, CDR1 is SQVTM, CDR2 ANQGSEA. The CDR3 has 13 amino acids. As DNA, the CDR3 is TGCAGCGTCGCCCTCGGTGGGTCCGACGTCCTGACTTTC. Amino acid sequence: CSVALGGSDVLTF.

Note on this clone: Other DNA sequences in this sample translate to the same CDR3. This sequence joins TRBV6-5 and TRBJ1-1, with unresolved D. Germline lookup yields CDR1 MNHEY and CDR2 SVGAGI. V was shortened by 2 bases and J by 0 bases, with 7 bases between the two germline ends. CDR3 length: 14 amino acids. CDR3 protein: CASSYRGLNTEAFF. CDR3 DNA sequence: TGTGCCAGCAGTTACAGAGGTTTGAACACTGAAGCTTTCTTT.

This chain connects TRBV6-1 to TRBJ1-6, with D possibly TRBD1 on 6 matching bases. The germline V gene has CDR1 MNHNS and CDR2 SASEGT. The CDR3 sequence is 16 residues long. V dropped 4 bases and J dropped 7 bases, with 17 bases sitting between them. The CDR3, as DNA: TGTGCCAGCAGTGCTCAAGGGGGGCTTGTGAATTCACCCCTCCACTTT. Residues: CASSAQGGLVNSPLHF.

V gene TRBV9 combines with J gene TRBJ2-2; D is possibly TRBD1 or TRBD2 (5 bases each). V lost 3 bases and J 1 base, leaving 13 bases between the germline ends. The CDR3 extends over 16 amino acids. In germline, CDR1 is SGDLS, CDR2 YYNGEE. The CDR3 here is CASSGHRGRNTGELFF. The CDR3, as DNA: TGTGCCAGCAGCGGGCACCGGGGCAGGAACACCGGGGAGCTGTTTTTT.

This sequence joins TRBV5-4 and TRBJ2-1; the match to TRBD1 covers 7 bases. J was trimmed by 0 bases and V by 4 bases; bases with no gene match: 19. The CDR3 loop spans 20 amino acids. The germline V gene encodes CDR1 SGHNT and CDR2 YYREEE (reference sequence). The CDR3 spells CASSGGGRDSWVSSYNEQFF. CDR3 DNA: TGTGCCAGCAGCGGTGGGGGCCGGGACAGTTGGGTTAGCTCCTACAATGAGCAGTTCTTC.

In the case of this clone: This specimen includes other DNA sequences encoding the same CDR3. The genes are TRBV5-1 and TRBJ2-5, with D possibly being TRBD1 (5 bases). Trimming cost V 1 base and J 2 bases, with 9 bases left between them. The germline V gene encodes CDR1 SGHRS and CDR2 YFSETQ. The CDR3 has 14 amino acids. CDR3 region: CASSLMGQQETQYF. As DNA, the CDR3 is TGCGCCAGCAGCTTGATGGGGCAGCAAGAGACCCAGTACTTC.

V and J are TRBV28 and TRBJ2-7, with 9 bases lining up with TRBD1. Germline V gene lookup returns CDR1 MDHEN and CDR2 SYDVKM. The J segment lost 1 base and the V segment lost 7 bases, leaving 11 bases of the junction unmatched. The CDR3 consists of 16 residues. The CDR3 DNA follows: TGTGCCAGCACTAATATAGTTGGGACAGGGTCCTACGAGCAGTACTTC. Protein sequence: CASTNIVGTGSYEQYF.

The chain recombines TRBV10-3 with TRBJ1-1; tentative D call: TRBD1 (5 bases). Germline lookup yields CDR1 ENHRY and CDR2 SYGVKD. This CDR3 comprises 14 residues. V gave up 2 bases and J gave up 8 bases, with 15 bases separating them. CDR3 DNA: TGTGCCATCAGTGAGGGTGCAGGGCCGGAGGAAGCTTTCTTT. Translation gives CAISEGAGPEEAFF.

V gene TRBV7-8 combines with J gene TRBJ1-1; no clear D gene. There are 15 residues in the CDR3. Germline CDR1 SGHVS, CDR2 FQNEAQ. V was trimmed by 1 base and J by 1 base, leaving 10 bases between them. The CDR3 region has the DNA TGTGCCAGCAGCTTAGAGGGCGGAGAGAACACTGAAGCTTTCTTT. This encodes CASSLEGGENTEAFF.

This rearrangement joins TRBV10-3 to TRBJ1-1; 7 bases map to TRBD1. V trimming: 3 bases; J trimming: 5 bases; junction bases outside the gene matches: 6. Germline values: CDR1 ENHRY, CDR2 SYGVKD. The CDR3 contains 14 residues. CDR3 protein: CAISDGRGDTEAFF. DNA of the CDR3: TGTGCCATCAGTGACGGCAGGGGGGATACTGAAGCTTTCTTT.

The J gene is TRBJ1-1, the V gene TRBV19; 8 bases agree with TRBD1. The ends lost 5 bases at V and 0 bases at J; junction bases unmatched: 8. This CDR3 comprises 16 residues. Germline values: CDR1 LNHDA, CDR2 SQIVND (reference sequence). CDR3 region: CASSLTGEAVNTEAFF. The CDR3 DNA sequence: TGTGCCAGTAGTCTGACAGGGGAGGCGGTGAACACTGAAGCTTTCTTT.